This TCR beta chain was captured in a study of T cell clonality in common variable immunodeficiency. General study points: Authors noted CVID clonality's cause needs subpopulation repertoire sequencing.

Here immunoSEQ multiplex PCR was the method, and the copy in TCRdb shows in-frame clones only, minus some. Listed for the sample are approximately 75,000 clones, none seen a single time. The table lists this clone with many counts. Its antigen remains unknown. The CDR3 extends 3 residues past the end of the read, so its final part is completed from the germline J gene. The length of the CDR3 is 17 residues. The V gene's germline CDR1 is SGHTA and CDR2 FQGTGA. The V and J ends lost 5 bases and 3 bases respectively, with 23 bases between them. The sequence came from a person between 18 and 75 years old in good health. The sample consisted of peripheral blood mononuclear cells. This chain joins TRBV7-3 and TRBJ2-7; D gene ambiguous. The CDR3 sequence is CASSGERGLWLGYEQYF. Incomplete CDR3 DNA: TGTGCCAGCAGCGGTGAACGCGGATTATGGTTGGGCTACGAG.